This T cell receptor beta chain was sequenced in a study of cytomegalovirus exposure and HLA in healthy donors. Broader study findings: There were a few CMV-associated chains whose specificity for CMV antigens was confirmed in vitro.

This clone was seen ten or more times. Its antigen remains unidentified. This same CDR3 is encoded by further DNA sequences in the sample. Germline CDR1 SGHVS, CDR2 FQNEAQ. This CDR3 is 13 amino acids long. J lost 4 bases, V lost 2 bases, and 0 bases had no gene match. With 60 Vbeta and 13 Jbeta primers, the PCR was carried out. Measured with immunoSEQ multiplex PCR; TCRdb has only the in-frame clones, and not every one. Among some 150,000 clones, roughly 78% were seen once, and the ten largest hold around 2%. The receptor comes from a man younger than 45 in good health and CMV-seronegative. The chain joins TRBV7-8 to TRBJ1-1; 8 bases match TRBD1. The sequenced sample consisted of PBMCs. DNA for the CDR3: TGTGCCAGCAGCTTAACAGGGGGCACTGAAGCTTTCTTT. Amino acid sequence: CASSLTGGTEAFF.